Sequencing of this T cell receptor (beta chain) was carried out in a study of blood T cell repertoires in COVID-19. Whole-study context: The analysed material was cDNA or gDNA that came from T cells, B-cell-depleted T cells, or PBMCs.

Resolution of symptoms, clearance, or two negative PCRs was present in recovered Cohort 3 donors. Data came from immunoSEQ multiplex PCR; TCRdb stores just in-frame clones and leaves some out. The sample holds under 300,000 clones, approximately 86% seen once. CDR1 and CDR2 from the germline V gene are SGHVS and FNYEAQ. Unmatched junction bases numbered 7, after V lost 5 bases and J lost 5 bases. CDR3 length equals 14 residues. This sequence originates from a woman aged 30 to 39 who had recovered from COVID-19. The sequencing sample was made of PBMCs or T cells enriched from blood (not recorded which). The V and J genes are TRBV7-6 and TRBJ2-7; TRBD2 aligns across 9 bases. CDR3 sequence: CASSQAGGLHEQYF. Here the CDR3 DNA reads TGTGCCAGCAGCCAAGCGGGAGGACTGCACGAGCAGTACTTC.